This T cell receptor beta chain emerged from a study of T cell changes during pregnancy in multiple sclerosis. Profiling relied on immunoSEQ multiplex PCR, and the TCRdb table lists in-frame clones only, not all of them. The sample comprises fewer than 20,000 clones, more than 70% of which are singletons, and 9% to 10% rests with the top ten. Trimming cost V 3 bases and J 4 bases; bases outside gene matches: 12. Germline V lookup: CDR1 LNHDA, CDR2 SQIVND (reference sequence). The CDR3 sequence is 18 residues long. This clone was seen a single time. This specimen consisted of CD8+ T cells from peripheral blood mononuclear cells, obtained after pregnancy. V is TRBV19 and J is TRBJ2-1, with 10 positions matching TRBD2. This clonotype was obtained from a female donor with multiple sclerosis, enrolled in a pregnancy study. CDR3 residues: CASSMWLAGVGDYNEQFF. The CDR3, as DNA: TGTGCCAGTAGTATGTGGCTAGCGGGAGTGGGAGATTACAATGAGCAGTTCTTC.